Listed below are T cell receptor beta chains from one sample, sequenced in a study of T cells in Graves' hyperthyroidism and ophthalmopathy. One entry per CDR3 protein, called by TCRdb with MiXCR from the multiplex PCR reads. The repertoire holds fewer than 800,000 distinct CDR3 sequences, around 17% seen once, with approximately 8% in the top ten. Sample: blood. The receptors were sampled from a young man with Graves' hyperthyroidism. CDR3s include the opening cysteine and the closing phenylalanine or tryptophan. A D gene is named only where the DNA matches it firmly. The size field is filled for only some rows; it gives once, few, many or a size class.

V: TRBV20-1; size: many; J: TRBJ2-1; D: .; DNA: TGCAGTGCTGGACCAGAAGATCATGAGCAGTTCTTC; CDR3: CSAGPEDHEQFF
V: TRBV4-2; size: .; J: TRBJ2-1; D: TRBD2; DNA: TGTGCCAGCAGCCAGGACCAGCGGGAGCGCTCCTACAATGAGCAGTTCTTC; CDR3: CASSQDQRERSYNEQFF
V: TRBV29-1; size: .; J: TRBJ1-1; D: .; DNA: TGCAGCGTTGTCGGCTTTGGGAAAGCGACTGAAGCTTTCTTT; CDR3: CSVVGFGKATEAFF
V: TRBV29-1; size: .; J: TRBJ2-7; D: .; DNA: TGCAGCGTCCCCATGAGGTCGGGGGCGCAGAGCCCCTACGAGCAGTACTTC; CDR3: CSVPMRSGAQSPYEQYF
V: TRBV5-6; size: many; J: TRBJ1-1; D: .; DNA: TGTGCCAGCAGACTTGGATCGGGGGGCAGGATGAACACTGAAGCTTTCTTT; CDR3: CASRLGSGGRMNTEAFF
V: TRBV6-1; size: many; J: TRBJ2-7; D: .; DNA: TGTGCCAGCAGTGACACAGCCCTAAGCCACGAGCAGTACTTC; CDR3: CASSDTALSHEQYF
V: TRBV20-1; size: few; J: TRBJ1-2; D: .; DNA: TGCAGTGCTGTGATTATCCGTGGCAGGGGCGGCTACACCTTC; CDR3: CSAVIIRGRGGYTF
V: TRBV7-2; size: many; J: TRBJ2-4; D: .; DNA: TGTGCCAGCAGCTTTCGGTCGGGAAACATTCAGTACTTC; CDR3: CASSFRSGNIQYF
V: TRBV30; size: .; J: TRBJ2-7; D: .; DNA: TGTGCCTGGAGTACCGGACAATGGGCTTCGTACGAGCAGTACTTC; CDR3: CAWSTGQWASYEQYF
V: TRBV28; size: many; J: TRBJ1-4; D: TRBD1; DNA: TGTGCCAGCAGTTACCGGCAGGGGGCTGCTGAAAAACTGTTTTTT; CDR3: CASSYRQGAAEKLFF
V: TRBV6-1; size: many; J: TRBJ2-5; D: TRBD2; DNA: TGTGCCAGCAGATTACTAGCGGGAGGGGGGGGAAACCAAGAGACCCAGTACTTC; CDR3: CASRLLAGGGGNQETQYF
V: TRBV6-5; size: many; J: TRBJ2-5; D: TRBD1; DNA: TGTGCCAGCAGTTACAACAGGGGATCACGAGAGACCCAGTACTTC; CDR3: CASSYNRGSRETQYF
V: TRBV15; size: .; J: TRBJ1-6; D: .; DNA: TGTGCCACCAGCAGCGCAGGGGAAGTTTCACCCCTCCACTTT; CDR3: CATSSAGEVSPLHF
V: TRBV10-3; size: many; J: TRBJ1-1; D: .; DNA: TGTGCCATCAGTGACGGACTGGGGAACACTGAAGCTTTCTTT; CDR3: CAISDGLGNTEAFF
V: TRBV18; size: few; J: TRBJ1-1; D: .; DNA: TGTGCCAGCTCACCACAGCGGAACGCTGAAGCTTTCTTT; CDR3: CASSPQRNAEAFF
V: TRBV19; size: .; J: TRBJ1-5; D: .; DNA: TGTGCCAGTAACGATAGCAATCAGCCCCAGCATTTT; CDR3: CASNDSNQPQHF
V: TRBV5-6; size: .; J: TRBJ2-4; D: .; DNA: TGTGCCAGCGGCACAAGACTCGCGGCCAAAAACATTCAGTACTTC; CDR3: CASGTRLAAKNIQYF
V: TRBV18; size: many; J: TRBJ2-1; D: .; DNA: TGTGCCAGCTCACCGCTGGCTGAGCAGTTCTTC; CDR3: CASSPLAEQFF
V: TRBV9; size: few; J: TRBJ2-2; D: .; DNA: TGTGCCAGCAGCGCCCTGGTCAGGACCACTGTGGGCACCGGGGAGCTGTTTTTT; CDR3: CASSALVRTTVGTGELFF
V: TRBV10-3; size: few; J: TRBJ2-7; D: TRBD1; DNA: TGTGCCATCAGTGAGAGCCGGGACAGGAGCTACGAGCAGTACTTC; CDR3: CAISESRDRSYEQYF
V: TRBV5-1; size: .; J: TRBJ2-7; D: TRBD2; DNA: TGCGCCAGCAGCTTGGAGGGACTAGCAGGCGAGCAGTACTTC; CDR3: CASSLEGLAGEQYF
V: TRBV20-1; size: few; J: TRBJ2-7; D: TRBD2; DNA: TGCAGTGCTAGAAATCTAGCGGGAGGGCCGGAAGACGAGCAGTACTTC; CDR3: CSARNLAGGPEDEQYF
V: TRBV2; size: many; J: TRBJ2-5; D: .; DNA: TGTGCCAGCAGTGCACAGACGCCTCAAGAGACCCAGTACTTC; CDR3: CASSAQTPQETQYF
V: TRBV29-1; size: few; J: TRBJ1-1; D: .; DNA: TGCAGCGTTGAGTTTCTGAACACTGAAGCTTTCTTT; CDR3: CSVEFLNTEAFF
V: TRBV29-1; size: few; J: TRBJ2-7; D: .; DNA: TGCAGCGTCGGACCGACGTCCTACGAGCAGTACTTC; CDR3: CSVGPTSYEQYF
V: TRBV7-2; size: .; J: TRBJ1-4; D: .; DNA: TGTGCCAGCAGCTTAGCGCGGGGGTCTAATGAAAAACTGTTTTTT; CDR3: CASSLARGSNEKLFF
V: TRBV20-1; size: many; J: TRBJ1-1; D: .; DNA: TGCAGTGTACGAGGGGGAGTAAACACTGAAGCTTTCTTT; CDR3: CSVRGGVNTEAFF
V: TRBV29-1; size: many; J: TRBJ2-3; D: TRBD2; DNA: TGCAGCGTTGATTCCCTAGCGGGAGGGCTTGTGCCAGATACGCAGTATTTT; CDR3: CSVDSLAGGLVPDTQYF
V: TRBV19; size: many; J: TRBJ1-5; D: TRBD1; DNA: TGTGCCAGTAGTACCTCCGGGACAGGGAGACAGCCCCAGCATTTT; CDR3: CASSTSGTGRQPQHF
V: TRBV7-9; size: few; J: TRBJ2-5; D: TRBD2; DNA: TGTGCCAGCAGCTTGTCCCCAGCGGGAGTGGGAGAGACCCAGTACTTC; CDR3: CASSLSPAGVGETQYF
V: TRBV20-1; size: many; J: TRBJ2-1; D: .; DNA: TGCAGTGCTCCTCGTAGACTTGGGGATGAGCAGTTCTTC; CDR3: CSAPRRLGDEQFF
V: TRBV27; size: few; J: TRBJ1-4; D: .; DNA: TGTGCCAGCAGTTTGACAGGCCGAGGTAGCGAAAAACTGTTTTTT; CDR3: CASSLTGRGSEKLFF
V: TRBV9; size: .; J: TRBJ2-5; D: .; DNA: TGTGCCAGCAGCCTGAGGGGGGACAGCCGGAGTCAAGAGACCCAGTACTTC; CDR3: CASSLRGDSRSQETQYF
V: TRBV19; size: few; J: TRBJ2-1; D: .; DNA: TGTGCCAGTAGTTATACGAGGGCGAATGAGCAGTTCTTC; CDR3: CASSYTRANEQFF
V: TRBV7-9; size: many; J: TRBJ2-1; D: TRBD2; DNA: TGTGCCAGCAGCTTAGTCGGCGGACTAGCGGGCCTAACCGACAATGAGCAGTTCTTC; CDR3: CASSLVGGLAGLTDNEQFF
V: TRBV15; size: many; J: TRBJ1-6; D: .; DNA: TGTGCCACCACGTCCGGTGATTCACCCCTCCACTTT; CDR3: CATTSGDSPLHF
V: TRBV5-1; size: few; J: TRBJ2-1; D: TRBD1; DNA: TGCGCCAGCAGCTTGGCTCCGGGACAGGGAGGATATGAGCAGTTCTTC; CDR3: CASSLAPGQGGYEQFF